This is a list of T cell receptor beta chains from one sample in a study of CD8+ T cells in alopecia areata. Sequenced by immunoSEQ multiplex PCR; TCRdb stores in-frame clones only, minus some. The table records about 200,000 clones, approximately 38% of them present only once. The sequences come from CD4+ T cells sorted from blood, collected around week 30, from a patient treated with tofacitinib. Every receptor here comes from a human donor with alopecia areata. Each CDR3 is given with its conserved first and last residue. D genes are given only for firm matches. Some rows have no size entry. The others give once, few or many, or a class for an expanded clone.

J: TRBJ2-1
D: NA
size: NA
length: 12
V: TRBV19
CDR3: CASSPEANEQFF
DNA: TGTGCCAGTAGTCCGGAGGCCAATGAGCAGTTCTTC

J: TRBJ1-1
D: TRBD1
size: NA
length: 14
V: TRBV6-5
CDR3: CATRSLAGGTEAFF
DNA: TGTGCCACCCGGAGTCTAGCAGGGGGCACTGAAGCTTTCTTT

J: TRBJ2-7
D: NA
size: NA
length: 15
V: TRBV6-5
CDR3: CASSDLGRATYEQYF
DNA: TGTGCCAGCAGCGACCTTGGGCGGGCTACCTACGAGCAGTACTTC

J: TRBJ2-1
D: NA
size: many
length: 15
V: TRBV10-3
CDR3: CAISESGPTYNEQFF
DNA: TGTGCCATCAGTGAGTCGGGGCCAACCTACAATGAGCAGTTCTTC

J: TRBJ2-1
D: TRBD2
size: NA
length: 15
V: TRBV19
CDR3: CASSSKLAGPGEQFF
DNA: TGTGCCAGTAGTAGTAAGCTAGCGGGACCCGGGGAGCAGTTCTTC

J: TRBJ2-5
D: NA
size: few
length: 11
V: TRBV10-3
CDR3: CAISADRTQYF
DNA: TGTGCCATCAGTGCGGACCGGACCCAGTACTTC

J: TRBJ2-7
D: TRBD2
size: few
length: 15
V: TRBV25-1
CDR3: CASSEWASGSYEQYF
DNA: TGTGCCAGCAGTGAATGGGCTAGCGGGAGCTACGAGCAGTACTTC

J: TRBJ2-7
D: NA
size: few
length: 17
V: TRBV5-1
CDR3: CASSLGQGGREAYEQYF
DNA: TGCGCCAGCAGCTTGGGTCAGGGTGGGCGAGAAGCCTACGAGCAGTACTTC

J: TRBJ1-4
D: TRBD1
size: once
length: 15
V: TRBV4-1
CDR3: CASSHTPTGKEKLFF
DNA: TGCGCCAGCAGCCACACTCCGACAGGGAAAGAAAAACTGTTTTTT

J: TRBJ2-3
D: NA
size: NA
length: 14
V: TRBV19
CDR3: CASSWDSTGDTQYF
DNA: TGTGCCAGTAGTTGGGATTCGACCGGGGATACGCAGTATTTT

J: TRBJ1-1
D: NA
size: NA
length: 13
V: TRBV5-1
CDR3: CASSLAGRSEAFF
DNA: TGCGCCAGCAGCTTGGCGGGAAGGTCTGAAGCTTTCTTT

J: TRBJ2-7
D: TRBD1
size: few
length: 14
V: TRBV19
CDR3: CASSMGQPTYEQYF
DNA: TGTGCCAGTAGTATGGGACAGCCAACCTACGAGCAGTACTTC

J: TRBJ1-2
D: NA
size: NA
length: 13
V: TRBV6-6
CDR3: CASREISNYGYTF
DNA: TGTGCCAGCAGGGAAATTTCTAACTATGGCTACACCTTC

J: TRBJ2-6
D: NA
size: NA
length: 15
V: TRBV2
CDR3: CASSEEGTGANVLTF
DNA: TGTGCCAGCAGTGAAGAGGGGACTGGGGCCAACGTCCTGACTTTC

J: TRBJ2-5
D: NA
size: few
length: 13
V: TRBV28
CDR3: CASSSPEGGTQYF
DNA: TGTGCCAGCAGTTCCCCGGAGGGCGGGACCCAGTACTTC

J: TRBJ2-1
D: TRBD1
size: NA
length: 13
V: TRBV6-5
CDR3: CASRTGTYNEQFF
DNA: TGTGCCAGCAGGACAGGGACCTACAATGAGCAGTTCTTC

J: TRBJ1-2
D: NA
size: NA
length: 14
V: TRBV5-1
CDR3: CASSLEPGLYGYTF
DNA: TGCGCCAGCAGCTTGGAACCGGGACTCTATGGCTACACCTTC

J: TRBJ2-7
D: NA
size: NA
length: 13
V: TRBV7-9
CDR3: CASSRPGTYEQYF
DNA: TGTGCCAGCAGTCGTCCCGGGACCTACGAGCAGTACTTC

J: TRBJ2-7
D: TRBD1
size: NA
length: 18
V: TRBV7-9
CDR3: CASSLALTRGSLTYEQYF
DNA: TGTGCCAGCAGCTTAGCCCTTACCAGGGGGTCCCTTACCTACGAGCAGTACTTC

J: TRBJ2-5
D: NA
size: once
length: 14
V: TRBV2
CDR3: CASSTGTRTETQYF
DNA: TGTGCCAGCAGCACCGGGACCCGCACGGAGACCCAGTACTTC

J: TRBJ2-5
D: NA
size: few
length: 12
V: TRBV7-2
CDR3: CASSWVRETQYF
DNA: TGTGCCAGCAGCTGGGTAAGAGAGACCCAGTACTTC

J: TRBJ2-3
D: NA
size: few
length: 13
V: TRBV29-1
CDR3: CSVGPGGGDTQYF
DNA: TGCAGCGTTGGACCCGGGGGTGGAGATACGCAGTATTTT

J: TRBJ1-5
D: NA
size: NA
length: 14
V: TRBV18
CDR3: CASSPRSGNQPQHF
DNA: TGTGCCAGCTCACCACGGTCGGGAAATCAGCCCCAGCATTTT

J: TRBJ1-2
D: NA
size: NA
length: 13
V: TRBV6-1
CDR3: CAQRVEGSEGYTF
DNA: TGTGCCCAGCGCGTTGAGGGCAGCGAAGGCTACACCTTC

J: TRBJ2-7
D: TRBD2
size: NA
length: 19
V: TRBV30
CDR3: CAWSVRMGLAGAKPYEQYF
DNA: TGTGCCTGGAGTGTACGGATGGGACTAGCGGGAGCCAAGCCCTACGAGCAGTACTTC

J: TRBJ2-7
D: NA
size: NA
length: 11
V: TRBV29-1
CDR3: CSVGGSYEQYF
DNA: TGCAGCGTCGGCGGTTCCTACGAGCAGTACTTC

J: TRBJ2-7
D: NA
size: NA
length: 11
V: TRBV2
CDR3: CASTERYEQYF
DNA: TGTGCCAGCACCGAACGGTACGAGCAGTACTTC

J: TRBJ1-4
D: TRBD1
size: NA
length: 13
V: TRBV29-1
CDR3: CSVEAGQGGKLFF
DNA: TGCAGCGTTGAAGCGGGACAGGGTGGAAAACTGTTTTTT

J: TRBJ1-2
D: TRBD1
size: few
length: 14
V: TRBV7-2
CDR3: CASRQSTGGLGYTF
DNA: TGTGCCAGCAGACAAAGTACAGGGGGCCTTGGCTACACCTTC

J: TRBJ1-2
D: NA
size: NA
length: 12
V: TRBV30
CDR3: CAWSASTPGYTF
DNA: TGTGCCTGGAGTGCATCCACCCCTGGCTACACCTTC

J: TRBJ1-1
D: TRBD1
size: NA
length: 15
V: TRBV5-4
CDR3: CASSGGQGWNTEAFF
DNA: TGTGCCAGCAGCGGAGGACAGGGGTGGAACACTGAAGCTTTCTTT

J: TRBJ1-5
D: TRBD1
size: NA
length: 14
V: TRBV18
CDR3: CASSRNRGGQPQHF
DNA: TGTGCCAGCTCACGGAACAGGGGCGGTCAGCCCCAGCATTTT

J: TRBJ2-2
D: NA
size: few
length: 12
V: TRBV2
CDR3: CASRDYAGELFF
DNA: TGTGCCAGCAGGGACTATGCCGGGGAGCTGTTTTTT

J: TRBJ1-2
D: NA
size: NA
length: 15
V: TRBV5-4
CDR3: CASSLLWSANYGYTF
DNA: TGTGCCAGCAGCTTATTATGGTCGGCTAACTATGGCTACACCTTC

J: TRBJ1-1
D: NA
size: few
length: 14
V: TRBV29-1
CDR3: CSVSSRGENTEAFF
DNA: TGCAGCGTATCATCGAGGGGGGAGAACACTGAAGCTTTCTTT

J: TRBJ2-3
D: TRBD1
size: few
length: 15
V: TRBV30
CDR3: CAWTDSGQGGYTQYF
DNA: TGTGCCTGGACCGACTCCGGACAGGGGGGATATACGCAGTATTTT

J: TRBJ1-1
D: NA
size: few
length: 13
V: TRBV19
CDR3: CASTSDTITEAFF
DNA: TGTGCCAGTACCTCGGACACTATAACTGAAGCTTTCTTT

J: TRBJ2-1
D: NA
size: NA
length: 14
V: TRBV9
CDR3: CASSVNRGFDEQFF
DNA: TGTGCCAGCAGCGTCAATAGGGGCTTCGATGAGCAGTTCTTC

J: TRBJ2-7
D: NA
size: NA
length: 13
V: TRBV5-4
CDR3: CASSTDRLDEQYF
DNA: TGTGCCAGCAGCACCGACAGGTTGGACGAGCAGTACTTC

J: TRBJ1-5
D: TRBD1
size: NA
length: 15
V: TRBV6-1
CDR3: CASSKTGNSNQPQHF
DNA: TGTGCCAGCAGCAAGACAGGGAATAGCAATCAGCCCCAGCATTTT

J: TRBJ1-1
D: TRBD1
size: once
length: 15
V: TRBV10-3
CDR3: CAISDGTAMNTEAFF
DNA: TGTGCCATCAGTGACGGGACAGCCATGAACACTGAAGCTTTCTTT

J: TRBJ1-4
D: NA
size: NA
length: 14
V: TRBV30
CDR3: CAWSPGGANEKLFF
DNA: TGTGCCTGGAGTCCCGGGGGGGCTAATGAAAAACTGTTTTTT

J: TRBJ1-3
D: TRBD1
size: NA
length: 14
V: TRBV30
CDR3: CAWSGGQGAHTIYF
DNA: TGTGCCTGGAGTGGCGGACAGGGGGCTCACACCATATATTTT

J: TRBJ2-6
D: TRBD1
size: once
length: 16
V: TRBV7-9
CDR3: CAIPEGTGSGANVLTF
DNA: TGTGCCATCCCGGAGGGGACAGGGTCTGGGGCCAACGTCCTGACTTTC

J: TRBJ2-3
D: NA
size: NA
length: 14
V: TRBV19
CDR3: CASSGGRPTDTQYF
DNA: TGTGCCAGTAGTGGAGGTCGGCCCACAGATACGCAGTATTTT

J: TRBJ1-2
D: NA
size: NA
length: 12
V: TRBV6-5
CDR3: CASTSRNYGYTF
DNA: TGTGCCAGCACCTCCAGGAACTATGGCTACACCTTC

J: TRBJ2-5
D: NA
size: few
length: 14
V: TRBV7-2
CDR3: CASSLMGYSETQYF
DNA: TGTGCCAGCAGCTTAATGGGGTATAGTGAGACCCAGTACTTC

J: TRBJ2-3
D: NA
size: few
length: 13
V: TRBV5-1
CDR3: CASSLTRTDTQYF
DNA: TGCGCCAGCAGTCTAACGAGGACAGATACGCAGTATTTT

J: TRBJ1-4
D: NA
size: NA
length: 13
V: TRBV5-1
CDR3: CASSLMGGEKLFF
DNA: TGCGCCAGCAGCCTCATGGGCGGTGAAAAACTGTTTTTT

J: TRBJ1-1
D: NA
size: NA
length: 13
V: TRBV7-9
CDR3: CASSLKQGTEAFF
DNA: TGTGCCAGCAGTCTAAAACAGGGTACTGAAGCTTTCTTT

J: TRBJ2-1
D: NA
size: NA
length: 15
V: TRBV29-1
CDR3: CSVDNIGPLYNEQFF
DNA: TGCAGCGTTGATAATATAGGACCACTTTACAATGAGCAGTTCTTC

J: TRBJ1-1
D: TRBD1
size: NA
length: 13
V: TRBV30
CDR3: CARQTGAGTEAFF
DNA: TGTGCCCGCCAGACAGGGGCGGGGACTGAAGCTTTCTTT

J: TRBJ2-1
D: TRBD2
size: NA
length: 16
V: TRBV7-7
CDR3: CASSPNGLALGHEQFF
DNA: TGTGCTAGCAGCCCAAATGGACTAGCGCTGGGGCATGAGCAGTTCTTC